A selection of T cell receptor beta chains follows, all from one sample in a study of blood T cell repertoires in COVID-19. Assay: immunoSEQ multiplex PCR; the TCRdb copy retains only in-frame clones and omits some. The sample lists some 74,000 clones; roughly 90% were seen once. The sample taken for sequencing was peripheral blood. The receptors here all came from a man in his fifties with COVID-19, enrolled during active disease. The CDR3 runs from the conserved cysteine through the conserved F or W. The D gene is left open where the match is weak. A clone size is listed for some rows: how often the clone was seen (once, few, many), or a class if it is expanded.

size | J | D | V | CDR3 | DNA
. | TRBJ1-3 | . | TRBV28 | CASSPSTGTGNTIYF | TGTGCCAGCAGCCCAAGCACAGGGACTGGAAACACCATATATTTT
. | TRBJ2-4 | . | TRBV10-2 | CASRGTGAKNIQYF | TGCGCCAGCAGAGGGACTGGCGCCAAAAACATTCAGTACTTC
. | TRBJ2-2 | TRBD1 | TRBV19 | CASSPRTGGIGELFF | TGTGCCAGTAGTCCGCGGACAGGGGGCATCGGGGAGCTGTTTTTT
. | TRBJ2-5 | . | TRBV10-1 | CASQAGNETQYF | TGCGCCAGCCAAGCTGGTAATGAGACCCAGTACTTC
. | TRBJ1-4 | . | TRBV19 | CASSPGSTNEKLFF | TGTGCCAGTAGTCCGGGATCAACTAATGAAAAACTGTTTTTT
. | TRBJ2-5 | . | TRBV19 | CASSIATGARETQYF | TGTGCCAGTAGTATAGCAACAGGTGCGAGGGAGACCCAGTACTTC
few | TRBJ1-5 | . | TRBV7-8 | CASSLGSQSNQPQHF | TGTGCCAGCAGCTTAGGGTCCCAGAGCAATCAGCCCCAGCATTTT
. | TRBJ2-4 | . | TRBV11-2 | CASSLTGLEGEYF | TGTGCCAGCAGCCTAACTGGTCTTGAGGGCGAGTACTTC
. | TRBJ2-3 | TRBD1 | TRBV24-1 | CATSDLGQVQYF | TGTGCCACCAGTGATCTAGGACAGGTCCAGTATTTT
. | TRBJ2-1 | TRBD2 | TRBV4-1 | CASRGLAGDEQFF | TGCGCCAGCAGGGGACTAGCGGGAGATGAGCAGTTCTTC
. | TRBJ2-1 | . | TRBV9 | CASSLTQTRREEQFF | TGTGCCAGCAGCTTAACCCAGACTCGCAGGGAAGAGCAGTTCTTC
once | TRBJ2-7 | TRBD2 | TRBV3-1/TRBV3-2 | CASSQSGRGSYEQYF | TGTGCCAGCAGCCAAAGCGGGAGGGGATCCTACGAGCAGTACTTC
. | TRBJ2-5 | . | TRBV18 | CASSPDSHQETQYF | TGTGCCAGCTCACCAGACAGCCACCAAGAGACCCAGTACTTC
. | TRBJ1-1 | TRBD1 | TRBV6-5 | CASSRDRDTEAFF | TGTGCCAGCAGCCGGGACAGGGACACTGAAGCTTTCTTT
. | TRBJ2-7 | . | TRBV18 | CASSPLPRDEQYF | TGTGCCAGCTCACCACTTCCTCGGGACGAGCAGTACTTC
. | TRBJ2-7 | . | TRBV5-1 | CASSDSPDEQYF | TGCGCCAGCTCCGACTCGCCGGACGAGCAGTACTTC
. | TRBJ2-1 | TRBD2 | TRBV6-5 | CASSPLAGGDEQFF | TGTGCCAGCAGCCCACTAGCGGGAGGAGATGAGCAGTTCTTC
. | TRBJ2-5 | . | TRBV5-6 | CASSSWAPTYQETQYF | TGTGCCAGCAGCTCGTGGGCCCCCACTTACCAAGAGACCCAGTACTTC